The present entry profiles one TCR beta chain with its context. The protocol was immunoSEQ multiplex PCR, while the TCRdb copy is restricted to in-frame clones and leaves out a portion. The sample has some 170,000 clones; roughly 87% are singletons. The data were obtained in a study of blood T cell repertoires in COVID-19. Study-wide context: COVID-19 samples collected from the United States, Italy and Spain covered acute and convalescent phases.

CDR3 length: 15 amino acids. J gave up 7 bases and V 3 bases, and 10 bases lay outside the gene matches. Per germline, CDR1 MNHEY and CDR2 SMNVEV (reference sequence). The age range of participants was 18 to 89 years, with residence in about two dozen US areas. Participant-given clinical history determined each cohort assignment. The sequence was obtained from a human donor with acute COVID-19. The donor label of this sample is uncertain. The sample comprised PBMCs or T cells enriched from blood (not recorded which). V is TRBV27 and J is TRBJ2-5, with 8 bases aligning to TRBD1. This chain's CDR3 is CASSLTQGARVTQYF. As DNA, the CDR3 is TGTGCCAGCAGTTTGACGCAGGGGGCGCGGGTGACCCAGTACTTC.